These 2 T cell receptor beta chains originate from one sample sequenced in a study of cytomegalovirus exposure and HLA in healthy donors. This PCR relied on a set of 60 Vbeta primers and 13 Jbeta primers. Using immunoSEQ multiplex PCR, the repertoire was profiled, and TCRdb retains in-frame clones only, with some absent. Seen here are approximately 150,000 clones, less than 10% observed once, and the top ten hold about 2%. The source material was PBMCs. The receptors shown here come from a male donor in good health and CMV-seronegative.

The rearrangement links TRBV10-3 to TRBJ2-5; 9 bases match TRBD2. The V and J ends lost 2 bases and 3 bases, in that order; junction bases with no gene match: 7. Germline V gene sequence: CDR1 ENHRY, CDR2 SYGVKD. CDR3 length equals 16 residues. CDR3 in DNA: TGTGCCATCAGTGAGGGGAGGGTAGCGGGAGAAGAGACCCAGTACTTC. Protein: CAISEGRVAGEETQYF.

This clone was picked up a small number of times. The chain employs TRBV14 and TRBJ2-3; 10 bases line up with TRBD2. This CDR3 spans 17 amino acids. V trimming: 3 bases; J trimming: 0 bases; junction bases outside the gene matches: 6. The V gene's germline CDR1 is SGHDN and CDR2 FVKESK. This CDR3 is CASSHWTSGPSTDTQYF. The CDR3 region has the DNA TGTGCCAGCAGCCACTGGACTAGCGGTCCGAGCACAGATACGCAGTATTTT.